This entry lists 17 T cell receptor beta chains sequenced from one sample in a study of blood T cell repertoires in COVID-19 (TCRdb year 2020). Receptor libraries were prepared by the immunoSEQ multiplex PCR assay. TCRdb obtained this table from immuneACCESS and retained in-frame rearrangements with V and J assigned. These tables miss some clones; where compared with another copy, unresolved V genes account for less than half of the shortfall, and the remainder is unexplained. The sample table contains approximately 140,000 clones; only one count was recorded for under 90% of them. The biggest ten clones account for about 2.3% of the sample. Sequencing was carried out using PBMCs or T cells enriched from blood (not recorded which). These TCRs come from a man aged 35-49 years with acute COVID-19.

This chain joins TRBV6-5 and TRBJ2-1; unclear D gene. The CDR3 has 12 amino acids. Germline V gene data show CDR1 as MNHEY and CDR2 as SVGAGI. Trimming left V 6 bases short and J 15 bases short, with 18 bases between. CDR3 coding DNA: TGTGCCAGCAGGGCAGACGGTCTTTCGGGGTTCTTC. It yields the protein CASRADGLSGFF.

V usage is TRBV20-1 and J usage is TRBJ1-1; maybe TRBD1 (6 bases). With 4 bases removed from V and 10 bases from J, the gap between germline ends came to 13 bases. The CDR3 totals 11 residues. Germline CDR1 DFQATT, CDR2 SNEGSKA (reference sequence). CDR3 loop: CSATTGKGAFF. Here the CDR3 DNA reads TGCAGTGCTACGACAGGAAAGGGAGCTTTCTTT.

This clone showed up just once. The chain has TRBV6-2 or TRBV6-3 and TRBJ2-6; 13 bases align to TRBD2. Unmatched junction bases numbered 3, after V lost 2 bases and J lost 2 bases. This CDR3 region has 18 residues. Per the germline V gene, CDR1 is MNHEY and CDR2 is SVGEGT. The CDR3 nucleotides read TGTGCCAGCAGTTACCCCGGACTAGCGGGAGCTGGGGCCAACGTCCTGACTTTC. This codes for CASSYPGLAGAGANVLTF.

V is TRBV11-2 and J is TRBJ2-3, with a weak D call TRBD2 (5 bases). V lost 0 bases and J 4 bases, leaving 11 bases between the germline ends. CDR3 size: 15 residues. CDR1 is SGHAT and CDR2 is FQNNGV in the germline V gene. The CDR3 loop reads CASSLDSPRADTQYF. The CDR3 DNA is TGTGCCAGCAGCTTAGATTCGCCGAGGGCAGATACGCAGTATTTT.

The chain combines TRBV10-1 with TRBJ2-1; 8 bases agree with TRBD2. V was pared by 1 base and J by 6 bases, with 8 bases of the junction left unmatched. The germline CDR1 and CDR2 sequences are WNHNN and SYGVQD (reference sequence). This CDR3 contains 16 residues. DNA for the CDR3: TGCGCCAGCAGTGAGTTTGGGACTAGGAGGCGCAATGAGCAGTTCTTC. Translating it yields CASSEFGTRRRNEQFF.

V and J are TRBV3-1 (or the pseudogene TRBV3-2) and TRBJ1-2; D perhaps matches TRBD1 (6 bases). The V gene's germline CDR1 is LGHDT and CDR2 YNNKEL (reference sequence). There are 13 residues in the CDR3. The V end lost 4 bases, the J end lost 6 bases, and 12 bases lay between the germline ends. CDR3 amino acids: CASSPPGHHGYTF. CDR3 bases: TGTGCCAGCAGCCCCCCGGGACACCATGGCTACACCTTC.

The chain links TRBV7-8 to TRBJ1-3, with D uncertain. Germline V gene lookup returns CDR1 SGHVS and CDR2 FQNEAQ. Trimming cost V 1 base and J 2 bases, with 12 bases left between them. The CDR3 contains 16 residues. The CDR3: CASSLVGGSPGNTIYF. DNA of the CDR3: TGTGCCAGCAGCTTAGTCGGCGGGAGCCCTGGAAACACCATATATTTT.

In its sample, this clone was seen a few times. The chain employs TRBV11-1 and TRBJ2-7; TRBD2 aligns across 11 bases. Germline values: CDR1 SGHAT, CDR2 FQDESV (reference sequence). Trimming removed 4 bases from V and 0 bases from J; junction bases left unmatched: 2. CDR3 size: 15 residues. The chain's CDR3 is CASSYLAGGSYEQYF. The CDR3 DNA follows: TGTGCCAGCAGCTACCTAGCGGGAGGCTCCTACGAGCAGTACTTC.

The chain combines TRBV6-4 with TRBJ1-6, with 8 positions matching TRBD1. The CDR3 totals 15 residues. V shed 4 bases and J 6 bases; nucleotides not matched to a gene: 5. Germline V gene lookup returns CDR1 MRHNA and CDR2 SNTAGT. CDR3 sequence: CASSVQGASNSPLHF. The CDR3 DNA is TGTGCCAGCAGTGTCCAGGGGGCGAGTAATTCACCCCTCCACTTT.

The J gene is TRBJ2-3, the V gene TRBV29-1, with 7 bases that match TRBD2. Germline CDR1 reads SQVTM; CDR2 reads ANQGSEA. The ends lost 0 bases at V and 9 bases at J; junction bases unmatched: 9. The CDR3 runs to 14 residues. CDR3 DNA sequence: TGCAGCGTTGAAGATTCTGGGGCTAGCGGAACGCAGTATTTT. Translation gives CSVEDSGASGTQYF.

V gene TRBV5-4 combines with J gene TRBJ2-5; the D gene is possibly TRBD2 (6 bases). Germline CDR1 SGHNT, CDR2 YYREEE (reference sequence). Trimming shortened V by 4 bases and J by 2 bases, and 15 bases separated the two germline ends. The CDR3 covers 15 residues. As DNA, the CDR3 is TGTGCCAGCAGCCAGCCTGTGGGGGGTCAAGAGACCCAGTACTTC. Translating it yields CASSQPVGGQETQYF.

V is TRBV2 and J is TRBJ1-5; D gene ambiguous. V lost 6 bases to trimming and J lost 5 bases, with 14 bases between them. Germline loops: CDR1 SNHLY, CDR2 FYNNEI. The CDR3 covers 14 residues. CDR3 DNA sequence: TGTGCCAGCAGGGGTAGCGATGTGTATCAGCCCCAGCATTTT. This encodes CASRGSDVYQPQHF.

This chain joins TRBV28 and TRBJ1-3; no firm D call. The V gene lost 2 bases and the J gene lost 9 bases, with 8 bases spanning the gap. Germline-derived CDR1 and CDR2 are MDHEN and SYDVKM. The CDR3 loop spans 12 amino acids. CDR3 coding DNA: TGTGCCAGCAGTTTAAAGGGAGTCACCATATATTTT. Translating gives CASSLKGVTIYF.

The rearrangement joins TRBV10-2 to TRBJ2-1, with 9 bases matching TRBD1. This CDR3 region has 14 residues. J was trimmed by 1 base and V by 8 bases; bases with no gene match: 3. In germline, CDR1 is WSHSY, CDR2 SAAADI. CDR3 sequence: CASAGQGSYNEQFF. In DNA form, the CDR3 reads TGCGCCAGCGCGGGACAGGGTTCCTACAATGAGCAGTTCTTC.

In its sample, this clone was seen a few times. The chain employs TRBV5-1 and TRBJ2-1; 9 nucleotides match TRBD2. CDR1 is SGHRS and CDR2 is YFSETQ in the germline V gene. This CDR3 is 15 amino acids long. V was clipped by 4 bases and J by 4 bases; unmatched bases: 6. CDR3 DNA sequence: TGCGCCAGCAGCGACTTAGCGGGAGAGTACAATGAGCAGTTCTTC. It encodes CASSDLAGEYNEQFF.

The chain recombines TRBV18 with TRBJ2-1; D perhaps matches TRBD2 (6 bases). The length of the CDR3 is 15 residues. The V gene lost 5 bases and the J gene lost 3 bases, with 14 bases spanning the gap. CDR1 and CDR2 (germline): KGHSH, LQKENI. The CDR3: CASSYRLEIYNEQFF. The CDR3 region has the DNA TGTGCCAGCTCATACCGACTAGAAATCTACAATGAGCAGTTCTTC.

The chain recombines TRBV7-2 with TRBJ2-2; a possible D gene is TRBD2 (6 bases). The CDR3 contains 14 residues. Germline V gene sequence: CDR1 SGHTA, CDR2 FQGNSA. V shed 5 bases and J shed 3 bases, with 10 bases lying between them. This CDR3 is CASSTGSYTGELFF. CDR3 nucleotides: TGTGCCAGCAGCACCGGGAGCTACACCGGGGAGCTGTTTTTT.